The 11 T cell receptor beta chains reported below all come from one sample, sequenced in a study of blood T cell repertoires in COVID-19. The protocol was immunoSEQ multiplex PCR, while the TCRdb copy is restricted to in-frame clones and leaves out a portion. The table includes just over 350,000 clones, about 88% detected once. The material sequenced was peripheral blood. These receptors were taken from a woman in her fifties or sixties with COVID-19, enrolled during active disease.

The chain combines TRBV11-3 with TRBJ1-1, with D maybe TRBD1 (5 bases). The CDR3 spans 10 residues. Germline lookup yields CDR1 SGHNT and CDR2 YENEEA. CDR3 sequence reads: CAGHNTEAFF. CDR3 nucleotides: TGTGCTGGACACAACACTGAAGCTTTCTTT.

This clone was found once. The chain carries TRBV4-3 and TRBJ1-1, with D possibly being TRBD1 (6 bases). The ends were cut back, 0 bases at V and 0 bases at J, with 14 bases in the middle. CDR1 and CDR2 from the germline V gene are LGHNA and YSLEER. This CDR3 has 17 residues. The CDR3 is CASSQDYQGSMNTEAFF. In DNA form, the CDR3 reads TGCGCCAGCAGCCAAGATTATCAGGGGTCGATGAACACTGAAGCTTTCTTT.

This clone appeared once. The V gene is TRBV12-3 or TRBV12-4, the J gene TRBJ1-2; D is ambiguous. V was pared by 7 bases and J by 5 bases, with 14 bases between. The CDR3 extends over 13 amino acids. The CDR3 nucleotides read TGTGCCAGCATGGACTCCTCCTTATATGGCTACACCTTC. Translated: CASMDSSLYGYTF.

The V and J genes are TRBV18 and TRBJ2-2; D call uncertain. Trimming took 1 base from V and 4 from J, leaving 10 bases between them. The CDR3 covers 15 residues. Germline loops: CDR1 KGHSH, CDR2 LQKENI. Written as DNA, the CDR3 is TGTGCCAGCTCACCACTTTCACAGACCACCGGGGAGCTGTTTTTT. Translating gives CASSPLSQTTGELFF.

The chain carries TRBV12-3 or TRBV12-4 and TRBJ1-4; D not certain. Trimming took 6 bases from V and 7 from J, leaving 12 bases between them. The CDR3 runs 13 residues. The CDR3 DNA is TGTGCCAGCAGCCCCAGCGGATCTGAAAAACTGTTTTTT. This sequence encodes CASSPSGSEKLFF.

The rearrangement links TRBV10-3 to TRBJ1-5, with no clear D. With 3 bases removed from V and 2 bases from J, the gap between germline ends came to 11 bases. Germline CDR1 ENHRY, CDR2 SYGVKD. There are 15 residues in the CDR3. The CDR3 DNA is TGTGCCATCAGTGAAGAGCGTACCGGCAATCAGCCCCAGCATTTT. This translates into CAISEERTGNQPQHF.

Regarding this clone: The sample contains more than one DNA sequence encoding this CDR3. The J gene is TRBJ1-1, the V gene TRBV30, with 7 bases matching TRBD1. With V trimmed by 5 bases and J by 6 bases, 12 bases remained unmatched. From germline, CDR1 is GTSNPN and CDR2 SVGIG (reference sequence). CDR3 length: 14 amino acids. The CDR3 DNA sequence: TGTGCCTGGGAGACAGGGAAAGAACGGGCTGAAGCTTTCTTT. Protein: CAWETGKERAEAFF.

This sequence joins TRBV27 and TRBJ1-2; 7 nucleotides agree with TRBD1. CDR3 size: 12 residues. Germline V gene sequence: CDR1 MNHEY, CDR2 SMNVEV (reference sequence). Trimming cost V 3 bases and J 6 bases; bases outside gene matches: 1. The CDR3 spells CASSLDRNGYTF. As DNA, the CDR3 is TGTGCCAGCAGTTTGGACAGGAATGGCTACACCTTC.

The chain employs TRBV5-1 and TRBJ2-7; maybe TRBD2 (5 bases). This CDR3 comprises 17 residues. V was pared by 2 bases and J by 6 bases, with 24 bases between. Per germline, CDR1 SGHRS and CDR2 YFSETQ. CDR3 sequence: CASSFLGPVDGGLEQYF. CDR3 coding DNA: TGCGCCAGCAGCTTTCTTGGTCCCGTGGACGGTGGACTCGAGCAGTACTTC.

On this clone itself: This may be a read error: a much more frequent sequence differs by one nucleotide. At the DNA level, this CDR3 is encoded by other sequences in the same sample as well. The chain is built from TRBV7-6 and TRBJ2-7; tentatively, D is TRBD2 (6 bases). The CDR3 is made up of 13 amino acids. The germline V gene has CDR1 SGHVS and CDR2 FNYEAQ. The V end was cut by 5 bases, the J end by 3 bases, with 11 bases between. CDR3: CASSAGPNYEQYF. The DNA of the CDR3 is TGTGCCAGCAGCGCGGGACCAAACTACGAGCAGTACTTC. Combining the CDR3 with reference TRBV7-6 and TRBJ2-7 gives the whole variable domain GAGVSQSPRYKVTKRGQDVALRCDPISGHVSLYWYRQALGQGPEFLTYFNYEAQQDKSGLPNDRFSAERPEGSISTLTIQRTEQRDSAMYRCASSAGPNYEQYFGPGTRLTVT.

The rearrangement links TRBV15 to TRBJ2-1; D ambiguous. CDR1 is LNHNV and CDR2 is YYDKDF in the germline V gene (reference sequence). The CDR3 contains 12 residues. Trimming stripped 1 base from V and 9 bases from J, with 7 bases between. CDR3 sequence: CATSRVVGEQFF. The CDR3 DNA sequence: TGTGCCACCAGCAGAGTAGTTGGTGAGCAGTTCTTC.